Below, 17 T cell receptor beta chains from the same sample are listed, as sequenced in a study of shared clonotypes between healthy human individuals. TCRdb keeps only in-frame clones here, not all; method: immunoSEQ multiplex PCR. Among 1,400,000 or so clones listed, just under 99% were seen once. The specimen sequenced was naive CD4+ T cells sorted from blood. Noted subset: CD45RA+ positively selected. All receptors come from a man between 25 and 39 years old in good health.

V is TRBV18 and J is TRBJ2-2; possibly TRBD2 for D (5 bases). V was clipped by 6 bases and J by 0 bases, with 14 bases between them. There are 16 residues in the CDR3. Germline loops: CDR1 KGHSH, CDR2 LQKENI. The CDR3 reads CASSLGVVANTGELFF. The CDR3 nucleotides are TGTGCCAGCTCCCTCGGGGTAGTCGCGAACACCGGGGAGCTGTTTTTT.

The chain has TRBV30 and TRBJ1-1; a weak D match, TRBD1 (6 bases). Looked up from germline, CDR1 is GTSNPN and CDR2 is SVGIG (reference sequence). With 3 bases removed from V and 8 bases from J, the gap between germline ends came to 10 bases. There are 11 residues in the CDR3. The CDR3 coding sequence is TGTGCCTGGAGCGGGACACGGGAAGCTTTCTTT. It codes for CAWSGTREAFF.

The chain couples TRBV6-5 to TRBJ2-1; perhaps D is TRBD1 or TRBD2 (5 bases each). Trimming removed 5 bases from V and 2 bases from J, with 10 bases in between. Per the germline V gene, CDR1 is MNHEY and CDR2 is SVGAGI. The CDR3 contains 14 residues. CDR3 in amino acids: CASSRDRTYNEQFF. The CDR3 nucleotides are TGTGCCAGCAGTAGGGACCGAACCTACAATGAGCAGTTCTTC.

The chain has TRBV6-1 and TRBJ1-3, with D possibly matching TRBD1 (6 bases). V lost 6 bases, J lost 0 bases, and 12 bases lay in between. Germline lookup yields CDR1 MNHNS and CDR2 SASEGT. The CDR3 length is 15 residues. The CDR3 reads CASSETGTSGNTIYF. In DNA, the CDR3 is TGTGCCAGCAGCGAAACAGGGACCTCTGGAAACACCATATATTTT.

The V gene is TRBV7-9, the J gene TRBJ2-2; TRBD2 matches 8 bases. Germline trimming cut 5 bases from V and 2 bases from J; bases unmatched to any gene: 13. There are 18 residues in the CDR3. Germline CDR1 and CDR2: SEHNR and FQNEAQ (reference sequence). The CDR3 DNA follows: TGTGCCAGCAGCAGATACACGACTCTAGCGGGCAACACCGGGGAGCTGTTTTTT. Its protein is CASSRYTTLAGNTGELFF.

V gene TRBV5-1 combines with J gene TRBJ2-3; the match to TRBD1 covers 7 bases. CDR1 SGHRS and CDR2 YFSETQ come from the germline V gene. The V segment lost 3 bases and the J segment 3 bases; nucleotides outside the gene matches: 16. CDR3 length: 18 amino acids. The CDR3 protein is CASSSRGSRVLSTDTQYF. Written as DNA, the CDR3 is TGCGCCAGCAGCTCCAGGGGGAGCAGGGTATTGTCTACAGATACGCAGTATTTT.

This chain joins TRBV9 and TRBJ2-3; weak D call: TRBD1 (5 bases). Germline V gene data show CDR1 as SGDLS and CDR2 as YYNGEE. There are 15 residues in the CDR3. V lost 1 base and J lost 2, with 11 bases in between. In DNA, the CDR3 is TGTGCCAGCAGCGTATCAGGGAAGAACACAGATACGCAGTATTTT. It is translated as CASSVSGKNTDTQYF.

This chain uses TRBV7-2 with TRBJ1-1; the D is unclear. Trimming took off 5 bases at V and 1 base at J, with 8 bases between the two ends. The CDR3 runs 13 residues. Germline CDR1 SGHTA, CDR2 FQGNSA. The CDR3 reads CASSGLSNTEAFF. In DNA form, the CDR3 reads TGTGCCAGCAGCGGACTGTCGAACACTGAAGCTTTCTTT.

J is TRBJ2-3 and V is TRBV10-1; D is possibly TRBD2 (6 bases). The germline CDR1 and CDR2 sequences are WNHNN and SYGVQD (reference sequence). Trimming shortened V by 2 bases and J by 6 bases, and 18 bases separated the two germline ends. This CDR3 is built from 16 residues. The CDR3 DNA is TGCGCCAGCAGTGAGGGCGCCCCAACTAGCCGTGATACGCAGTATTTT. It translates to CASSEGAPTSRDTQYF.

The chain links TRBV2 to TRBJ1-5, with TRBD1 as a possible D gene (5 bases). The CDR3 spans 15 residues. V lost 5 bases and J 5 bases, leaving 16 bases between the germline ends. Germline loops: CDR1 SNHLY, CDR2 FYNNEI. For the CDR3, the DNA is TGTGCCAGCAGTCAGTATCGGGGGAGAGATCAGCCCCAGCATTTT. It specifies CASSQYRGRDQPQHF.

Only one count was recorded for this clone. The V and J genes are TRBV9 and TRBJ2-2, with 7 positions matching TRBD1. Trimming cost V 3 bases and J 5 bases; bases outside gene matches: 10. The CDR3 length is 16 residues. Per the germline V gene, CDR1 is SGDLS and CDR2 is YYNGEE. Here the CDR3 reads CASSAGGPRGTGELFF. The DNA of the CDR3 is TGTGCCAGCAGCGCGGGCGGTCCCAGGGGGACCGGGGAGCTGTTTTTT. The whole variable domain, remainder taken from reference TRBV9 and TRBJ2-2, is DSGVTQTPKHLITATGQRVTLRCSPRSGDLSVYWYQQSLDQGLQFLIQYYNGEERAKGNILERFSAQQFPDLHSELNLSSLELGDSALYFCASSAGGPRGTGELFFGEGSRLTVL.

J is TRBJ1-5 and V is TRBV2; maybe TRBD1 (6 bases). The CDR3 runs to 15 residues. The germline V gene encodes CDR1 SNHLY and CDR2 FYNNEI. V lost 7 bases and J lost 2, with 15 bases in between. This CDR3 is CASTTGRGGNQPQHF. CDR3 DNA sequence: TGTGCCAGCACCACCGGGAGGGGGGGCAATCAGCCCCAGCATTTT.

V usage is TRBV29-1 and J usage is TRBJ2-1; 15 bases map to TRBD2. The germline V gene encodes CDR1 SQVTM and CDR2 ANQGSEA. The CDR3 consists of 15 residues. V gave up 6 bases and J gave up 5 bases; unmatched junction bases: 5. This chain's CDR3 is CSVYGTSGRNNEQFF. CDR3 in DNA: TGCAGCGTCTACGGGACTAGCGGGAGGAACAATGAGCAGTTCTTC.

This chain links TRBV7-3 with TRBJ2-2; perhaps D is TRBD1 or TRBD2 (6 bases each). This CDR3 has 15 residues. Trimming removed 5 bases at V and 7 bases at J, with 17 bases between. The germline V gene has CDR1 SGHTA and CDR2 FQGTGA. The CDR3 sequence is CASSPTGAGNGELFF. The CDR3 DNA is TGTGCCAGCAGCCCAACGGGGGCGGGTAACGGGGAGCTGTTTTTT. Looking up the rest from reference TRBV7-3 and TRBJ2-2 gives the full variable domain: GAGVSQTPSNKVTEKGKYVELRCDPISGHTALYWYRQSLGQGPEFLIYFQGTGAADDSGLPNDRFFAVRPEGSVSTLKIQRTERGDSAVYLCASSPTGAGNGELFFGEGSRLTVL.

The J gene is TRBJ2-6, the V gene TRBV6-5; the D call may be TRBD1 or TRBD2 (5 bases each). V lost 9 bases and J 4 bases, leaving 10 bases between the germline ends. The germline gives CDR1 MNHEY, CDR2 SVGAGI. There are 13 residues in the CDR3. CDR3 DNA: TGTGCCAGTCAGGGAGCAGGGGCCAACGTCCTGACTTTC. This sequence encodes CASQGAGANVLTF.

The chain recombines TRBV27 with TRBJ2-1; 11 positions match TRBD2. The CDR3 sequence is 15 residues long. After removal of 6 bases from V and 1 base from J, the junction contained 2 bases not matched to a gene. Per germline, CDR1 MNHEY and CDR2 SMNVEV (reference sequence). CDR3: CASRSSGRSYNEQFF. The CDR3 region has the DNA TGTGCCAGCAGGTCTAGCGGGAGGTCCTACAATGAGCAGTTCTTC.

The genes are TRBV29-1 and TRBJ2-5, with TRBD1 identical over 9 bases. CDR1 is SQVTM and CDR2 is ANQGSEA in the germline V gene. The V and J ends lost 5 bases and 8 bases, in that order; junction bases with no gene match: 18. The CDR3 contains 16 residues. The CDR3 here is CSVSASPGTGLRTQYF. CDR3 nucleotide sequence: TGCAGCGTTTCTGCGTCTCCCGGGACAGGGCTTCGTACCCAGTACTTC.